Below are 30 T cell receptor beta chains sequenced from a single sample in a study of regulatory T cells in long-lasting Graves disease. Arm-PCR with iRepertoire HTBI primers amplified the CDR3 regions for these TCR beta libraries. TCRdb analysed the multiplex PCR reads with MiXCR anew, one entry per CDR3 protein. The sample includes some 490,000 distinct CDR3 sequences, about 12% of them seen just once. Time point specified: newly diagnosed GD, antithyroid drugs for less than 3 months. TCR sequences were obtained from RNA taken from PBMCs. These records were also assigned to another study, of T cells in Graves' hyperthyroidism and ophthalmopathy.

The specimen comprised peripheral blood mononuclear cells (PBMCs), sampled at new diagnosis, from a patient treated with antithyroid drugs. The receptors originated from a woman aged 25 to 39 with Graves disease.

This clonotype was picked up a small number of times. V is TRBV3-1 and J is TRBJ2-3; D remains ambiguous. CDR1 is LGHDT, CDR2 YNNKEL, per germline (reference sequence). CDR3 length: 14 residues. Trimming removed 6 bases from V and 10 bases from J, with 20 bases in between. The CDR3 here is CASSPPRPGRAQYF. In DNA, the CDR3 is TGTGCCAGCAGTCCCCCCAGACCGGGCCGGGCGCAGTATTTT.

This clonotype was seen ten or more times. The chain uses TRBV7-9 and TRBJ2-7; D uncertain. Trimming shortened V by 1 base and J by 8 bases, and 15 bases separated the two germline ends. Germline V gene lookup returns CDR1 SEHNR and CDR2 FQNEAQ (reference sequence). The CDR3 totals 14 residues. The DNA of the CDR3 is TGTGCCAGCAGCTTAGATCTGCGCGAGCGCCAGCAGTACTTC. Its translation: CASSLDLRERQQYF. The full variable domain, completed using reference TRBV7-9 and TRBJ2-7, is DTGVSQNPRHKITKRGQNVTFRCDPISEHNRLYWYRQTLGQGPEFLTYFQNEAQLEKSRLLSDRFSAERPKGSFSTLEIQRTEQGDSAMYLCASSLDLRERQQYFGPGTRLTVT.

This clonotype was found a few times. V and J are TRBV5-1 and TRBJ2-7, with D possibly being TRBD1 (5 bases). Germline V gives CDR1 SGHRS, CDR2 YFSETQ. This CDR3 spans 14 amino acids. V gave up 3 bases and J gave up 4 bases, with 14 bases separating them. CDR3 DNA sequence: TGCGCCAGCAGCTCCCCGGACATACCGTACGAGCAGTACTTC. Protein sequence: CASSSPDIPYEQYF.

This clonotype was observed at least ten times. The chain joins TRBV30 to TRBJ1-1; D perhaps matches TRBD1 (5 bases). The V gene's germline CDR1 is GTSNPN and CDR2 SVGIG (reference sequence). V shed 0 bases and J shed 4 bases, with 9 bases lying between them. The CDR3 runs 13 residues. CDR3 sequence reads: CAWSVQGSTEAFF. Here the CDR3 DNA reads TGTGCCTGGAGTGTTCAGGGTAGCACTGAAGCTTTCTTT. The full variable domain, in which reference TRBV30 and TRBJ1-1 provide the parts outside the CDR3, is SQTIHQWPATLVQPVGSPLSLECTVEGTSNPNLYWYRQAAGRGLQLLFYSVGIGQISSEVPQNLSASRPQDRQFILSSKKLLLSDSGFYLCAWSVQGSTEAFFGQGTRLTVV.

The rearrangement links TRBV10-2 to TRBJ2-2; TRBD1 matches at 7 bases. Germline V lookup: CDR1 WSHSY, CDR2 SAAADI. There are 15 residues in the CDR3. Trimming cost V 2 bases and J 4 bases; bases outside gene matches: 4. For the CDR3, the DNA is TGCGCCAGCAGTGAGACAGGGGTCGGCACCGGGGAGCTGTTTTTT. Residues: CASSETGVGTGELFF.

This clonotype was seen many times. The V call is TRBV7-9, the J call TRBJ2-1; possible D gene TRBD2, 6 bases. CDR3 length equals 15 residues. CDR1 is SEHNR and CDR2 is FQNEAQ in the germline V gene (reference sequence). Trimming left V 2 bases short and J 4 bases short, with 12 bases between. CDR3 DNA sequence: TGTGCCAGCAGCTTAAGGCCCGGAGGGTACAATGAGCAGTTCTTC. As protein: CASSLRPGGYNEQFF.

V is TRBV3-1 and J is TRBJ2-7; maybe TRBD2 (5 bases). Trimming removed 1 base from V and 4 bases from J, with 14 bases in between. The CDR3 has 15 residues. The germline CDR1 and CDR2 sequences are LGHDT and YNNKEL (reference sequence). The CDR3: CASSQVERPFYEQYF. The CDR3 DNA reads as TGTGCCAGCAGCCAAGTGGAGCGGCCCTTTTACGAGCAGTACTTC.

This clonotype was observed many times. The rearrangement links TRBV18 to TRBJ2-3; D is unresolved. The CDR3 sequence is 12 residues long. Germline V gives CDR1 KGHSH, CDR2 LQKENI. Deletions cut 3 bases from V and 6 bases from J, with 7 bases between. The CDR3 is CASSPDRDTQYF. CDR3 coding DNA: TGTGCCAGCTCACCGGACCGGGATACGCAGTATTTT.

This clonotype was seen at least ten times. This sequence joins TRBV20-1 and TRBJ2-7, with TRBD2 identical over 7 bases. CDR3 length: 14 residues. Germline values: CDR1 DFQATT, CDR2 SNEGSKA (reference sequence). Germline trimming cut 6 bases from V and 3 bases from J; bases unmatched to any gene: 11. CDR3 sequence reads: CSAQERGPSYEQYF. As DNA, the CDR3 is TGCAGTGCCCAAGAGCGGGGCCCCAGCTACGAGCAGTACTTC.

The rearrangement uses TRBV7-9 and TRBJ1-1; D is ambiguous. Between the trimmed V and J ends, which lost 5 bases and 8 bases, there was a span of 6 bases. CDR1 is SEHNR, CDR2 FQNEAQ, per germline (reference sequence). The CDR3 contains 10 residues. CDR3 DNA sequence: TGTGCCAGCAGCCCCCGGGAAGCTTTCTTT. Amino acid sequence: CASSPREAFF. Supplemented by reference TRBV7-9 and TRBJ1-1, the full variable domain reads DTGVSQNPRHKITKRGQNVTFRCDPISEHNRLYWYRQTLGQGPEFLTYFQNEAQLEKSRLLSDRFSAERPKGSFSTLEIQRTEQGDSAMYLCASSPREAFFGQGTRLTVV.

This clonotype was recorded at least ten times. Written as DNA, the CDR3 is TGTGCCAGCATTGGCAGCGGAATTCCCTACGAGCAGTACTTC. Protein sequence: CASIGSGIPYEQYF. The chain links TRBV2 to TRBJ2-7; tentatively, D is TRBD2 (5 bases). V dropped 7 bases and J dropped 2 bases, with 15 bases sitting between them. This CDR3 has 14 amino acids. The V gene's germline CDR1 is SNHLY and CDR2 FYNNEI.

This clonotype was seen ten or more times. The chain links TRBV3-1 to TRBJ2-2; D not resolved. Trimming shortened V by 2 bases and J by 6 bases, and 4 bases separated the two germline ends. Looked up from germline, CDR1 is LGHDT and CDR2 is YNNKEL (reference sequence). The CDR3 is 12 residues long. CDR3 sequence: CASSQSAGELFF. The CDR3 DNA reads TGTGCCAGCAGCCAATCCGCCGGGGAGCTGTTTTTT.

This clonotype was counted between two and nine times. The V and J genes are TRBV19 and TRBJ1-2; tentatively, D is TRBD1 (5 bases). The CDR3 sequence is 16 residues long. Germline loops: CDR1 LNHDA, CDR2 SQIVND (reference sequence). Trimming stripped 6 bases from V and 2 bases from J, with 19 bases between. The CDR3 loop reads CASRTDGHPRNYGYTF. In DNA, the CDR3 is TGTGCCAGTAGGACGGACGGACACCCAAGAAACTATGGCTACACCTTC.

This clonotype was observed at least ten times. This CDR3 is CASSYSGGTYEQYF. The CDR3 DNA reads as TGTGCCAGCAGTTACTCGGGAGGTACCTACGAGCAGTACTTC. The rearrangement links TRBV27 to TRBJ2-7; 7 nucleotides match TRBD2. The junction had 5 bases not matched to a gene; V was cut back by 4 bases and J by 2 bases. Germline loops: CDR1 MNHEY, CDR2 SMNVEV (reference sequence). The CDR3 is 14 residues long.

This clonotype was counted ten times or more. The chain joins TRBV11-3 to TRBJ2-5, with 7 bases that match TRBD1. CDR1 and CDR2 (germline): SGHNT, YENEEA. Trimming took 3 bases from V and 2 from J; bases not matched to a gene: 9. This CDR3 is built from 16 residues. The CDR3 DNA sequence: TGTGCCAGCAGCTTTTGGGACAGCCCAGCTCAAGAGACCCAGTACTTC. This sequence encodes CASSFWDSPAQETQYF.

This clonotype was recorded at least ten times. The rearrangement joins TRBV27 to TRBJ2-3; 12 bases are shared with TRBD2. Germline CDR1 reads MNHEY; CDR2 reads SMNVEV (reference sequence). This CDR3 contains 14 residues. Trimming removed 6 bases from V and 5 bases from J; junction bases left unmatched: 3. CDR3 sequence reads: CASSLGLAGDTQYF. In nucleotides, the CDR3 is TGTGCCAGCAGCTTGGGACTAGCGGGAGATACGCAGTATTTT.

The table lists this clonotype with many counts. This chain joins TRBV12-3 or TRBV12-4 and TRBJ2-2; TRBD2 matches at 7 bases. The V and J ends lost 2 bases and 6 bases, in that order; junction bases with no gene match: 0. The CDR3 runs to 13 residues. CDR3 coding DNA: TGTGCCAGCAGTTTAACTAGCGCCGGGGAGCTGTTTTTT. Translated, it gives CASSLTSAGELFF.

In regard to this clonotype: This clone may be a read error of a much larger clone one base away. The rearrangement uses TRBV6-2 or TRBV6-3 and TRBJ2-4, with 9 bases identical to TRBD2. The germline V gene encodes CDR1 MNHEY and CDR2 SVGEGT. V lost 5 bases, J lost 5 bases, and 25 bases stayed unmatched. CDR3 size: 21 residues. The DNA for the CDR3 is TGTGCCAGCAGTCAGACAACGGTGGAGGCGGGAGGGTCTTGGGGCGAAAACATTCAGTACTTC. As protein: CASSQTTVEAGGSWGENIQYF.

Worth noting for this clonotype: A single base is all that separates this from a far larger clone, so a read error is likely. This chain connects TRBV7-8 to TRBJ1-6; a weak D match, TRBD1 (6 bases). Germline V gene lookup returns CDR1 SGHVS and CDR2 FQNEAQ. This CDR3 is built from 14 residues. The DNA for the CDR3 is TGTACCAGCAGCTTCCGGAGGGGGGACTCACCCCTCCACTTT. It translates to CTSSFRRGDSPLHF.

This clonotype has a handful of counts. Just one base apart from a much larger clone, this may be a read error. The rearrangement links TRBV2 to TRBJ2-7; D gene ambiguous. This CDR3 region has 11 residues. Germline V CDR1 and CDR2: SNHLY, FYNNEI. CDR3: CARSEAGEQYF. DNA for the CDR3: TGTGCCAGAAGTGAAGCCGGCGAGCAGTACTTC.

This sequence joins TRBV15 and TRBJ1-4; 7 nucleotides align to TRBD1. Per germline, CDR1 LNHNV and CDR2 YYDKDF (reference sequence). This CDR3 is built from 15 residues. V trimming: 7 bases; J trimming: 6 bases; junction bases outside the gene matches: 11. CDR3 bases: TGTGCCACCACCCCCGGGACAGTAAGGGATGAAAAACTGTTTTTT. It encodes CATTPGTVRDEKLFF.

This CDR3 reads CASSIGLAGDETQYF. In DNA, the CDR3 is TGTGCCAGCAGCATCGGACTAGCGGGAGATGAGACCCAGTACTTC. The J gene is TRBJ2-1, the V gene TRBV7-2; TRBD2 aligns across 13 bases. Gene TRBJ2-5 matches the end of the DNA better, so the J call may be wrong. CDR1 and CDR2 from the germline V gene are SGHTA and FQGNSA. CDR3 size: 15 residues.

This chain uses TRBV9 with TRBJ2-7; a weak D match, TRBD1 (5 bases). Deletions cut 0 bases from V and 5 bases from J, with 9 bases between. CDR3 length: 13 amino acids. Germline V gene lookup returns CDR1 SGDLS and CDR2 YYNGEE. The CDR3, as DNA: TGTGCCAGCAGCGTAGCAGGGTCCCACGAGCAGTACTTC. Protein product: CASSVAGSHEQYF.

This clonotype was picked up many times. The chain combines TRBV20-1 with TRBJ2-3; D remains ambiguous. The germline V gene encodes CDR1 DFQATT and CDR2 SNEGSKA (reference sequence). V was clipped by 1 base and J by 4 bases, with 15 bases between them. This CDR3 has 15 amino acids. In DNA form, the CDR3 reads TGCAGTGCTAGAGGACACCCCAAGTACGCAGATACGCAGTATTTT. This encodes CSARGHPKYADTQYF.

This clonotype was seen many times. V usage is TRBV11-3 and J usage is TRBJ2-1, with 10 positions matching TRBD2. The J segment lost 0 bases and the V segment lost 1 base, leaving 9 bases of the junction unmatched. The germline V gene has CDR1 SGHNT and CDR2 YENEEA. CDR3 length equals 19 residues. CDR3 in DNA: TGTGCCAGCAGCTTAGCAGGGACTAGCGCGTTAAGCTCCTACAATGAGCAGTTCTTC. This sequence encodes CASSLAGTSALSSYNEQFF.

This clonotype turned up a few times. This sequence joins TRBV29-1 and TRBJ2-5; possible D gene TRBD2, 5 bases. Trimming cost V 5 bases and J 3 bases, with 13 bases left between them. Germline CDR1 SQVTM, CDR2 ANQGSEA. The CDR3 runs 13 residues. The CDR3 here is CSVIKGAEETQYF. CDR3 nucleotides: TGCAGCGTTATCAAAGGAGCGGAAGAGACCCAGTACTTC.

CDR3 region: CASSTIGQGANNEQFF. The DNA of the CDR3 is TGTGCCAGCTCAACAATTGGACAGGGGGCGAACAATGAGCAGTTCTTC. This chain connects TRBV18 to TRBJ2-1; 11 positions agree with TRBD1. This CDR3 contains 16 residues. Germline CDR1 KGHSH, CDR2 LQKENI. J gave up 5 bases and V 5 bases, and 8 bases lay outside the gene matches.

This clonotype showed up many times. V usage is TRBV3-1 and J usage is TRBJ2-5; D is undetermined. The V gene lost 1 base and the J gene lost 6 bases, with 9 bases spanning the gap. Germline V gene data show CDR1 as LGHDT and CDR2 as YNNKEL (reference sequence). This CDR3 comprises 13 residues. This chain's CDR3 is CASSQVTEKTQYF. The CDR3 DNA reads as TGTGCCAGCAGCCAAGTGACCGAGAAGACCCAGTACTTC.

This clonotype was seen many times. This chain uses TRBV28 with TRBJ2-3, with 7 nucleotides matching TRBD2. In germline, CDR1 is MDHEN, CDR2 SYDVKM. The CDR3 runs to 15 residues. V lost 10 bases, J lost 3 bases, and 13 bases stayed unmatched. The CDR3 DNA follows: TGTGCCACCCGGGAGGCAGGCGCTGGAACAGATACGCAGTATTTT. It translates to CATREAGAGTDTQYF. Variable domain in full (rest from reference TRBV28 and TRBJ2-3): DVKVTQSSRYLVKRTGEKVFLECVQDMDHENMFWYRQDPGLGLRLIYFSYDVKMKEKGDIPEGYSVSREKKERFSLILESASTNQTSMYLCATREAGAGTDTQYFGPGTRLTVL.

This clonotype has at least ten counts. This chain links TRBV18 with TRBJ2-1; no definite D call. The CDR3 has 14 amino acids. Germline V gene data show CDR1 as KGHSH and CDR2 as LQKENI. V gave up 0 bases and J gave up 10 bases, with 13 bases separating them. The CDR3 protein is CASSPPIGLGEQFF. The DNA for the CDR3 is TGTGCCAGCTCACCACCCATCGGGCTGGGCGAGCAGTTCTTC.